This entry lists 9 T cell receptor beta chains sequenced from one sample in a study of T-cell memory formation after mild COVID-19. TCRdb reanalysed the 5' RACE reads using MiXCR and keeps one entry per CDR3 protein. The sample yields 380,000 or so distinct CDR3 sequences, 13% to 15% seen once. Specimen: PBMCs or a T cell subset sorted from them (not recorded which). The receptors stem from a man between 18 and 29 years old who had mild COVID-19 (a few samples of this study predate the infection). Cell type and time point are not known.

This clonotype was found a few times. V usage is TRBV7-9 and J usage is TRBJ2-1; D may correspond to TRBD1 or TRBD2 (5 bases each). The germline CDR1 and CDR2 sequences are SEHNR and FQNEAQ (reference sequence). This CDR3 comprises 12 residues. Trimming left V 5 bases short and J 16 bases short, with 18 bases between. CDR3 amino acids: CASSPEVGTDFF. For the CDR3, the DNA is TGTGCCAGCAGCCCAGAGGTCGGGACGGACTTCTTC.

Written as DNA, the CDR3 is TGCAGCGTTCACGGACTAGCGCGGAGGGAGGAGACCCAGTACTTC. Residues: CSVHGLARREETQYF. J is TRBJ2-5 and V is TRBV29-1; 9 bases are a match to TRBD2. The CDR3 extends over 15 amino acids. Per germline, CDR1 SQVTM and CDR2 ANQGSEA. Trimming cost V 5 bases and J 5 bases; bases outside gene matches: 12.

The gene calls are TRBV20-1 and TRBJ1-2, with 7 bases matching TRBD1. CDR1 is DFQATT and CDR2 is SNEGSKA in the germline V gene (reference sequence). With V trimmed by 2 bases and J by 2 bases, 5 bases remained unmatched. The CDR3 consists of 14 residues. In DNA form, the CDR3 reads TGCAGTGCTAGAAAAGAGACAGGGAACTATGGCTACACCTTC. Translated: CSARKETGNYGYTF.

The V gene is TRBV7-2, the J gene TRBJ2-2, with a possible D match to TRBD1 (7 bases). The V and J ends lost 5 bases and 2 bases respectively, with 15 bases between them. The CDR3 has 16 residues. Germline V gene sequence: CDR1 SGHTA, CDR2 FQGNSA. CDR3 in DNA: TGTGCCAGCAGCCGCGGGACAGCAAGTAACACCGGGGAGCTGTTTTTT. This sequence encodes CASSRGTASNTGELFF.

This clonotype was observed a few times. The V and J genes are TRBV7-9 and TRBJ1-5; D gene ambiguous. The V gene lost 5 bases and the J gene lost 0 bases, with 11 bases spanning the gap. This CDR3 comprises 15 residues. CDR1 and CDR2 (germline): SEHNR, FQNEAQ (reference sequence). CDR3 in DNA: TGTGCCAGCAGCCCGTCATGGGGTAGCAATCAGCCCCAGCATTTT. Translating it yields CASSPSWGSNQPQHF.

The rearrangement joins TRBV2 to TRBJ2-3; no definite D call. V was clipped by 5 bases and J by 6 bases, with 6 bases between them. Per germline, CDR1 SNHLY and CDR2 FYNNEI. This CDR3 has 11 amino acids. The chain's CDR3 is CASSNMDTQYF. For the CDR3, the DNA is TGTGCCAGCAGTAATATGGATACGCAGTATTTT. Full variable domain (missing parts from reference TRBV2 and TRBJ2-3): EPEVTQTPSHQVTQMGQEVILRCVPISNHLYFYWYRQILGQKVEFLVSFYNNEISEKSEIFDDQFSVERPDGSNFTLKIRSTKLEDSAMYFCASSNMDTQYFGPGTRLTVL.

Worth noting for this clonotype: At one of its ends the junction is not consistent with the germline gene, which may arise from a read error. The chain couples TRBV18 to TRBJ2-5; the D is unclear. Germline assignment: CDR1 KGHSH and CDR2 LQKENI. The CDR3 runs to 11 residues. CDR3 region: CASSPGQTQYF. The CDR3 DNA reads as TGTGCCAGCTCACCAGGCCAGACTCAGTACTTC.

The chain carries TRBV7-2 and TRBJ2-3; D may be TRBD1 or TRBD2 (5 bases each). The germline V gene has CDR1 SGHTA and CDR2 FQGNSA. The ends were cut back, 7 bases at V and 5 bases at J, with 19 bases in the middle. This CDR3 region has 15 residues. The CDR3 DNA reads TGTGCCAGCACCTTCCTGCCGGGGACGGGAGATACGCAGTATTTT. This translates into CASTFLPGTGDTQYF. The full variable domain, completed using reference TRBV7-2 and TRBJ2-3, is GAGVSQSPSNKVTEKGKDVELRCDPISGHTALYWYRQSLGQGLEFLIYFQGNSAPDKSGLPSDRFSAERTGGSVSTLTIQRTQQEDSAVYLCASTFLPGTGDTQYFGPGTRLTVL.

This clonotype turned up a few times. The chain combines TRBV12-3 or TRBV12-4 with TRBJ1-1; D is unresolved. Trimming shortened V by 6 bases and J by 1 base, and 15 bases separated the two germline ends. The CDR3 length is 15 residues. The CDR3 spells CASRDAPGKNTEAFF. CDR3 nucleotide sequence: TGTGCCAGCAGGGACGCCCCCGGGAAGAACACTGAAGCTTTCTTT.